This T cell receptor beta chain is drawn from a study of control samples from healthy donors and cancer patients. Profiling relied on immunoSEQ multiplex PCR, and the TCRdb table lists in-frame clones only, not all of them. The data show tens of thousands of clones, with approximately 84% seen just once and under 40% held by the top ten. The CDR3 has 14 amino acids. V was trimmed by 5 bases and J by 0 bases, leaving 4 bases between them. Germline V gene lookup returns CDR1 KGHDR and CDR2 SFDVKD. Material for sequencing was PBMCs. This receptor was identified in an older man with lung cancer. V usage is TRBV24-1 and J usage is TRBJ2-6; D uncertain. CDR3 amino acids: CATSANSGANVLTF. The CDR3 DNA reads TGTGCCACCAGTGCAAACTCTGGGGCCAACGTCCTGACTTTC.